This T cell receptor (beta chain) derives from a study of shared clonotypes between healthy human individuals. Findings and caveats of the study: About 5% was the fraction of naive CD4 clonotypes found shared across a handful of donors. Naive subsets usually exceeded memory subsets in estimated richness.

Naive CD8 cells were CD45RO-negative, positively selected for CCR7, excluding terminally differentiated effector memory CD45RA+ cells. TCRdb keeps only in-frame clones here, not all; method: immunoSEQ multiplex PCR. Among about 2 million clones listed, roughly 94% were seen once. The V end was cut by 1 base, the J end by 6 bases, with 12 bases between. The V gene's germline CDR1 is SEHNR and CDR2 FQNEAQ (reference sequence). The length of the CDR3 is 14 residues. Worth noting for this clone: Its cognate antigen is unknown.

This clonotype was obtained from a man between 18 and 29 years old in good health. Material for sequencing was naive CD8+ T cells sorted from blood. The chain joins TRBV7-9 to TRBJ1-1, with D maybe TRBD1 (5 bases). The chain's CDR3 is CASSLDGGDPEAFF. CDR3 DNA: TGTGCCAGCAGCTTAGACGGTGGGGACCCTGAAGCTTTCTTT.